A single T cell receptor (beta chain) is shown here with its context. This record comes from a study of blood T cell repertoires in COVID-19. Germline values: CDR1 PRHDT, CDR2 FYEKMQ (reference sequence). This CDR3 comprises 16 residues. V dropped 0 bases and J dropped 1; count of bases not matched to a gene: 6. Profiled with immunoSEQ multiplex PCR; TCRdb holds only in-frame clones, not every one. The sample has 180,000 or so clones; over 80% are singletons. The sample taken for sequencing was PBMCs or T cells enriched from blood (not recorded which). This receptor was obtained from a woman aged 55-69 years who had recovered from COVID-19. This chain links TRBV13 with TRBJ2-7; TRBD2 aligns across 7 bases. CDR3 DNA: TGTGCCAGCAGCTTAGGTGAGCTAGCGGCGTCCTACGAGCAGTACTTC. Translated, it gives CASSLGELAASYEQYF.